The rows below give T cell receptor beta chains drawn from one sample of a study of blood T cell repertoires in COVID-19. TCRdb's table, derived via immunoSEQ multiplex PCR, lists solely in-frame clones and lacks some. This table has about 140,000 clones, 65% to 90% appearing once. Specimen: peripheral blood. These receptors all come from a man in his 60s with active or convalescent COVID-19. The CDR3 runs from the conserved cysteine through the conserved F or W. A D gene is named only where the DNA matches it firmly. The listing skips clone size in some rows; elsewhere it reads once, few, many or a size class.

V gene: TRBV12-3/TRBV12-4
clone size: NA
J gene: TRBJ1-2
D gene: TRBD1
CDR3 DNA: TGTGCCAGCAGTGAACAGGGGGTGTATGGCTACACCTTC
CDR3 protein: CASSEQGVYGYTF

V gene: TRBV6-2/TRBV6-3
clone size: NA
J gene: TRBJ1-5
D gene: NA
CDR3 DNA: TGTGCCAGCAGTTACTCTGGCAGGGGTCAGCCCCAGCATTTT
CDR3 protein: CASSYSGRGQPQHF

V gene: TRBV24-1
clone size: NA
J gene: TRBJ1-4
D gene: TRBD1
CDR3 DNA: TGTGCCACCAGTGTTCGGACAGGGGGATCTGAAAAACTGTTTTTT
CDR3 protein: CATSVRTGGSEKLFF

V gene: TRBV27
clone size: NA
J gene: TRBJ2-5
D gene: TRBD2
CDR3 DNA: TGTGCCAGCAGACGCGGACTAGCGGAAGAGACCCAGTACTTC
CDR3 protein: CASRRGLAEETQYF

V gene: TRBV27
clone size: once
J gene: TRBJ1-6
D gene: TRBD1
CDR3 DNA: TGTGCCAGCAGTTCCACTGGGACAGGCGGAAATTCACCCCTCCACTTT
CDR3 protein: CASSSTGTGGNSPLHF

V gene: TRBV2
clone size: NA
J gene: TRBJ1-5
D gene: NA
CDR3 DNA: TGTGCCACCACAGTCGGGGAGAGACAGCCCCAGCATTTT
CDR3 protein: CATTVGERQPQHF

V gene: TRBV18
clone size: NA
J gene: TRBJ1-2
D gene: NA
CDR3 DNA: TGTGCCAGCTCACCAGGGACCCTGCGGGAGGTTGGCTACACCTTC
CDR3 protein: CASSPGTLREVGYTF

V gene: TRBV12-3/TRBV12-4
clone size: few
J gene: TRBJ1-2
D gene: NA
CDR3 DNA: TGTGCCAGCAGTTTAGGGCCGAACTATGGCTACACCTTC
CDR3 protein: CASSLGPNYGYTF

V gene: TRBV12-3/TRBV12-4
clone size: NA
J gene: TRBJ1-1
D gene: TRBD1
CDR3 DNA: TGTGCCAGCAGTCGGACAGGTGAAGCTTTCTTT
CDR3 protein: CASSRTGEAFF

V gene: TRBV7-2
clone size: NA
J gene: TRBJ2-3
D gene: NA
CDR3 DNA: TGTGCCAGCAGCGGTACTAGTTTTTACACAGATACGCAGTATTTT
CDR3 protein: CASSGTSFYTDTQYF

V gene: TRBV6-2/TRBV6-3
clone size: NA
J gene: TRBJ2-5
D gene: NA
CDR3 DNA: TGTGCCAGCAGTAGGGGCGGCCTAAGTGGGGAGACCCAGTACTTC
CDR3 protein: CASSRGGLSGETQYF

V gene: TRBV18
clone size: NA
J gene: TRBJ1-2
D gene: TRBD1
CDR3 DNA: TGTGCCAGCTCGCCCACGGACAACAGGGGGCCCGACAGACACGACTATGGCTACACCTTC
CDR3 protein: CASSPTDNRGPDRHDYGYTF

V gene: TRBV6-5
clone size: once
J gene: TRBJ2-5
D gene: TRBD2
CDR3 DNA: TGTGCCACCCAGCTGGCGGGGGTCCAAGAGACCCAGTACTTC
CDR3 protein: CATQLAGVQETQYF

V gene: TRBV11-3
clone size: few
J gene: TRBJ2-5
D gene: NA
CDR3 DNA: TGTGCCAGCAGCCCCCGGGGGGCCCAAGAGACCCAGTACTTC
CDR3 protein: CASSPRGAQETQYF

V gene: TRBV5-6
clone size: NA
J gene: TRBJ2-7
D gene: NA
CDR3 DNA: TGTGCCAGCAGCTTGCCAGTCAGTCACGAGCAGTACTTC
CDR3 protein: CASSLPVSHEQYF

V gene: TRBV7-2
clone size: NA
J gene: TRBJ2-1
D gene: NA
CDR3 DNA: TGTGCCAGCAGCTTAGCAAGGGGGAACCACCGAACAAATGAGCAGTTCTTC
CDR3 protein: CASSLARGNHRTNEQFF

V gene: TRBV27
clone size: NA
J gene: TRBJ1-2
D gene: NA
CDR3 DNA: TGTGCCAGCAGCCTTACTCGTAACTATGGCTACACCTTC
CDR3 protein: CASSLTRNYGYTF

V gene: TRBV28
clone size: NA
J gene: TRBJ2-3
D gene: NA
CDR3 DNA: TGTGCCAGCAGTTTATCCTCGACAGATACGCAGTATTTT
CDR3 protein: CASSLSSTDTQYF

V gene: TRBV7-2
clone size: NA
J gene: TRBJ2-3
D gene: NA
CDR3 DNA: TGTGCCAGCAGCTCTAGCGTCACAGATACGCAGTATTTT
CDR3 protein: CASSSSVTDTQYF

V gene: TRBV19
clone size: NA
J gene: TRBJ1-3
D gene: NA
CDR3 DNA: TGTGCCAGTAGTATGAGAGGTGGCTCTGGAAACACCATATATTTT
CDR3 protein: CASSMRGGSGNTIYF

V gene: TRBV7-8
clone size: NA
J gene: TRBJ2-1
D gene: TRBD2
CDR3 DNA: TGTGCCAGCAGCAGAAGGACTAGCGGGAGTTCGAATGAGCAGTTCTTC
CDR3 protein: CASSRRTSGSSNEQFF

V gene: TRBV6-1
clone size: NA
J gene: TRBJ2-5
D gene: TRBD1
CDR3 DNA: TGTGCCAGCAGTGACGCTGGCTATGGGACAGCGGACGAGACCCAGTACTTC
CDR3 protein: CASSDAGYGTADETQYF

V gene: TRBV10-2
clone size: NA
J gene: TRBJ1-5
D gene: NA
CDR3 DNA: TGCGCCAGCCGGGGGGGGAATCAGCCCCAGCATTTT
CDR3 protein: CASRGGNQPQHF

V gene: TRBV4-3
clone size: NA
J gene: TRBJ2-4
D gene: TRBD2
CDR3 DNA: TGCGCCAGCAGCCGGGTTCCCGGGACAGGGGACCTAGCGGGAGGGCCGGGAGTCATTCAGTACTTC
CDR3 protein: CASSRVPGTGDLAGGPGVIQYF

V gene: TRBV6-5
clone size: NA
J gene: TRBJ1-6
D gene: TRBD1
CDR3 DNA: TGTGCCAGTAGAATAAAACAGGGGGCTTCACCCCTCCACTTT
CDR3 protein: CASRIKQGASPLHF

V gene: TRBV7-9
clone size: NA
J gene: TRBJ1-2
D gene: NA
CDR3 DNA: TGTGCCAGCCCCGAGGGCTATGGCTACACCTTC
CDR3 protein: CASPEGYGYTF

V gene: TRBV15
clone size: NA
J gene: TRBJ1-1
D gene: NA
CDR3 DNA: TGTGCCACCAGCAGAGATGCCGTCGGGAGGAACACTGAAGCTTTCTTT
CDR3 protein: CATSRDAVGRNTEAFF

V gene: TRBV4-3
clone size: NA
J gene: TRBJ1-2
D gene: TRBD1
CDR3 DNA: TGCGCCAGCAGCCAAGGCCACAGGGGCTCTCTCTATGGCTACACCTTC
CDR3 protein: CASSQGHRGSLYGYTF

V gene: TRBV6-5
clone size: NA
J gene: TRBJ2-5
D gene: TRBD1
CDR3 DNA: TGTGCCAGCACGTCGGACAGGGGTTCCCAAGAGACCCAGTACTTC
CDR3 protein: CASTSDRGSQETQYF

V gene: TRBV18
clone size: NA
J gene: TRBJ1-1
D gene: NA
CDR3 DNA: TGTGCCAGCTCACCGCAGAGGGATGAAGCTTTCTTT
CDR3 protein: CASSPQRDEAFF

V gene: TRBV18
clone size: NA
J gene: TRBJ2-1
D gene: NA
CDR3 DNA: TGTGCCAGCTCGCCCGAGGGGGGGTACGTGAATGAGCAGTTCTTC
CDR3 protein: CASSPEGGYVNEQFF

V gene: TRBV7-6
clone size: NA
J gene: TRBJ2-1
D gene: NA
CDR3 DNA: TGTGCCAGCAGCTCACGCGCGGGTACCACCTACAATGAGCAGTTCTTC
CDR3 protein: CASSSRAGTTYNEQFF

V gene: TRBV27
clone size: NA
J gene: TRBJ2-2
D gene: NA
CDR3 DNA: TGTGCCAGCAGTCGAATACAGGGCCCCGCGAACACCGGGGAGCTGTTTTTT
CDR3 protein: CASSRIQGPANTGELFF

V gene: TRBV19
clone size: NA
J gene: TRBJ1-5
D gene: TRBD1
CDR3 DNA: TGTGCCAGCGAACAGGGGGCCAGGGGGAATCAGCCCCAGCATTTT
CDR3 protein: CASEQGARGNQPQHF

V gene: TRBV11-2
clone size: NA
J gene: TRBJ1-1
D gene: NA
CDR3 DNA: TGTGCCAGCAGCGCCCTGACAGACATGAACACTGAAGCTTTCTTT
CDR3 protein: CASSALTDMNTEAFF

V gene: TRBV5-5
clone size: NA
J gene: TRBJ2-5
D gene: NA
CDR3 DNA: TGTGCCAGCAGCTTTGGGGGCACTTGGGCCCTCAAGACCCAGTACTTC
CDR3 protein: CASSFGGTWALKTQYF

V gene: TRBV11-3
clone size: NA
J gene: TRBJ2-1
D gene: NA
CDR3 DNA: TGTGCCAGCACCCCGGAGGGCTCCTACAATGAGCAGTTCTTC
CDR3 protein: CASTPEGSYNEQFF

V gene: TRBV12-3/TRBV12-4
clone size: NA
J gene: TRBJ1-4
D gene: NA
CDR3 DNA: TGTGCCAGCCGGGACACAAATGAAAAACTGTTTTTT
CDR3 protein: CASRDTNEKLFF

V gene: TRBV19
clone size: once
J gene: TRBJ1-1
D gene: NA
CDR3 DNA: TGTGCCAGTAGTAACCCACAGGACAGTGCCACTGAAGCTTTCTTT
CDR3 protein: CASSNPQDSATEAFF

V gene: TRBV6-1
clone size: NA
J gene: TRBJ1-3
D gene: TRBD1
CDR3 DNA: TGTGCCTTACAGGGGGCTGGAAACACCATATATTTT
CDR3 protein: CALQGAGNTIYF

V gene: TRBV4-3
clone size: NA
J gene: TRBJ2-3
D gene: NA
CDR3 DNA: TGCGCCAAGAGGAGGGGGCAAAGCACAGATACGCAGTATTTT
CDR3 protein: CAKRRGQSTDTQYF

V gene: TRBV11-3
clone size: few
J gene: TRBJ2-2
D gene: TRBD2
CDR3 DNA: TGTGCCAGCACCCCGGGGTCGGGAGGGCCTTCGGGGGAGCTGTTTTTT
CDR3 protein: CASTPGSGGPSGELFF

V gene: TRBV7-9
clone size: NA
J gene: TRBJ1-2
D gene: TRBD1
CDR3 DNA: TGTGCCAGCAGCTTAGGCGCGGGGACAGCACGATTAAACTATGGCTACACCTTC
CDR3 protein: CASSLGAGTARLNYGYTF

V gene: TRBV12-3/TRBV12-4
clone size: NA
J gene: TRBJ2-1
D gene: TRBD2
CDR3 DNA: TGTGCCAGCGGGCTAGCGGGGGGAAATGAGCAGTTCTTC
CDR3 protein: CASGLAGGNEQFF

V gene: TRBV7-9
clone size: NA
J gene: TRBJ1-2
D gene: NA
CDR3 DNA: TGTGCCAGCAGCTCGTACGGTCAGGCTTACTATGGCTACACCTTC
CDR3 protein: CASSSYGQAYYGYTF

V gene: TRBV11-2
clone size: NA
J gene: TRBJ2-5
D gene: TRBD2
CDR3 DNA: TGTGCCAGCAGCTGGTCTAGCGGGGGTGAAGAGACCCAGTACTTC
CDR3 protein: CASSWSSGGEETQYF